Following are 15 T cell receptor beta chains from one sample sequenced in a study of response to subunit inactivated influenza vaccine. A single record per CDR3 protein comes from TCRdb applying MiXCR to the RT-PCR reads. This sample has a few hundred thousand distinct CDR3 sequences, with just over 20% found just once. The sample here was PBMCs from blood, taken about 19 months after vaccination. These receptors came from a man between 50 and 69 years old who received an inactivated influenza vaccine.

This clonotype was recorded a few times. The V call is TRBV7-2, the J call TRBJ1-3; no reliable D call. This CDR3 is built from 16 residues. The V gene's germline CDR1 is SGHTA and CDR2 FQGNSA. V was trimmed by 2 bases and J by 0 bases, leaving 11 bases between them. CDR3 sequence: CASSLTQAPSGNTIYF. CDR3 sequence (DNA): TGTGCCAGCAGCTTAACCCAGGCCCCCTCTGGAAACACCATATATTTT.

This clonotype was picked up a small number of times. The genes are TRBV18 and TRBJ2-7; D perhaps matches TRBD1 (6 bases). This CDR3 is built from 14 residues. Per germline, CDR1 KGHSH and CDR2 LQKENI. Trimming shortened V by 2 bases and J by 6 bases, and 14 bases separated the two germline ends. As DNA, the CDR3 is TGTGCCAGCTCACCAAACAGGGATCTGACCGAGCAGTACTTC. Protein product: CASSPNRDLTEQYF.

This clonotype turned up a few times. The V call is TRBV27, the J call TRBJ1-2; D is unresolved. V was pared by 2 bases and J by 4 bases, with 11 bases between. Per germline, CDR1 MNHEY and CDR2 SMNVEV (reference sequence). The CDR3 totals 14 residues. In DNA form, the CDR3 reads TGTGCCAGCAGTTTAGTGGCCTCGTCCTATGGCTACACCTTC. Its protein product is CASSLVASSYGYTF.

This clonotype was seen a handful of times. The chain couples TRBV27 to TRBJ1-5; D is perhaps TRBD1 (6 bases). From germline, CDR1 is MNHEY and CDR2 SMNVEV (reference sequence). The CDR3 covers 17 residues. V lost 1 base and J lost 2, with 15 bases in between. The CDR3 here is CASSLYFGGGRNQPQHF. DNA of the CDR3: TGTGCCAGCAGTTTATATTTTGGGGGGGGCCGCAATCAGCCCCAGCATTTT.

CDR3 sequence reads: CASSSAGSSYNEQFF. The CDR3 nucleotides read TGCGCCAGCAGCTCTGCGGGGAGCTCCTACAATGAGCAGTTCTTC. The rearrangement joins TRBV5-1 to TRBJ2-1; tentative D call: TRBD2 (6 bases). The CDR3 consists of 15 residues. V was clipped by 3 bases and J by 0 bases, with 10 bases between them. The V gene's germline CDR1 is SGHRS and CDR2 YFSETQ.

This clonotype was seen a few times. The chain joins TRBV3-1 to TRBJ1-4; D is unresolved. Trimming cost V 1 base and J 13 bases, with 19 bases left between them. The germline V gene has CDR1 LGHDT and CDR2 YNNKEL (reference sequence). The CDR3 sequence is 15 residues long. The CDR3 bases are TGTGCCAGCAGCCAAGGCCCACGCTTATCTGCGGGACTGTTTTTT. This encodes CASSQGPRLSAGLFF.

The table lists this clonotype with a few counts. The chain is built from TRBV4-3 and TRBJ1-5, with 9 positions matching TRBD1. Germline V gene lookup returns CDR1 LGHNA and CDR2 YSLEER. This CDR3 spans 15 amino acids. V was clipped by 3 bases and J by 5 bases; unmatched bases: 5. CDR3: CASSQDRGRDQPQHF. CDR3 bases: TGCGCCAGCAGCCAGGACAGGGGTAGAGATCAGCCCCAGCATTTT.

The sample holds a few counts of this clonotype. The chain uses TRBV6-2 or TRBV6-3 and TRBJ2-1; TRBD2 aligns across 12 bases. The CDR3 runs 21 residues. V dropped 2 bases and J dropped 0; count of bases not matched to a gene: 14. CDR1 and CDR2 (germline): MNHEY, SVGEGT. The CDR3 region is CASSYIVPGLAGRSSYNEQFF. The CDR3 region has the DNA TGTGCCAGCAGTTACATCGTGCCGGGACTAGCGGGCCGGAGCTCCTACAATGAGCAGTTCTTC.

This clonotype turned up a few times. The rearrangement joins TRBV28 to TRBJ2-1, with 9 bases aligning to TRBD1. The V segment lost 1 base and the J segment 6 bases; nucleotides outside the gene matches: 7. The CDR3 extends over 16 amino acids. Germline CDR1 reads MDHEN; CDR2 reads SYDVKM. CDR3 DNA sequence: TGTGCCAGCAGTTTATCGGGGACAGGGAGGCCCAATGAGCAGTTCTTC. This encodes CASSLSGTGRPNEQFF.

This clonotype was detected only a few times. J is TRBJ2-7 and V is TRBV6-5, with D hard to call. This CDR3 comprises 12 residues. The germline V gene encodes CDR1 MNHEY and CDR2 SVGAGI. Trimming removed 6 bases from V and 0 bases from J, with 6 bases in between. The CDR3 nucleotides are TGTGCCAGCAGAAAGAGCTCCTACGAGCAGTACTTC. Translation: CASRKSSYEQYF.

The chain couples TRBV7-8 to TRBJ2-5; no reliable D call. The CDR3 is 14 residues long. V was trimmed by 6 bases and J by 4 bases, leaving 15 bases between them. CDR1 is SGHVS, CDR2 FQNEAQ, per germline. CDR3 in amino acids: CASSPFGFSETQYF. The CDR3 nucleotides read TGTGCCAGCAGTCCATTCGGGTTTTCAGAGACCCAGTACTTC.

The CDR3 nucleotides are TGCGCCAGCAACCATCCGGGACAAGGAAACACCATATATTTT. Protein sequence: CASNHPGQGNTIYF. The chain carries TRBV4-1 and TRBJ1-3, with D possibly being TRBD1 (6 bases). CDR1 is MGHRA, CDR2 YSYEKL, per germline. V gave up 7 bases and J gave up 4 bases, with 14 bases separating them. CDR3 size: 14 residues.

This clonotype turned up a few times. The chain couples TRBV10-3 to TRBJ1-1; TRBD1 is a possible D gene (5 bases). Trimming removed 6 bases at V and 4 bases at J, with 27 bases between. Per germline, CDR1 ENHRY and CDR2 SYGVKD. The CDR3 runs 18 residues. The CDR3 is CAISSHKGFTAGFTEAFF. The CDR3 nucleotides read TGTGCCATCAGCTCACATAAGGGGTTCACCGCGGGATTCACTGAAGCTTTCTTT.

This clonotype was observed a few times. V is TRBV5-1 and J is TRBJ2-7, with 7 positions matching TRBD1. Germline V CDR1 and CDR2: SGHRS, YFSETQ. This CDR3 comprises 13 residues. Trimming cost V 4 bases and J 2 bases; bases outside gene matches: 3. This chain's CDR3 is CASSAGTAYEQYF. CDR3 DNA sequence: TGCGCCAGCAGCGCCGGGACAGCCTACGAGCAGTACTTC.

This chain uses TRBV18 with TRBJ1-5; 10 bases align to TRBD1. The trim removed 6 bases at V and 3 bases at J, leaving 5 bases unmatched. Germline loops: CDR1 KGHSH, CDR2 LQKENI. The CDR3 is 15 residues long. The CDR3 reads CASSRDRGNNQPQHF. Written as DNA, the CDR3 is TGTGCCAGCTCCCGGGACAGGGGCAACAATCAGCCCCAGCATTTT. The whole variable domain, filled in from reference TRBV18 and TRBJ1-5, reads NAGVMQNPRHLVRRRGQEARLRCSPMKGHSHVYWYRQLPEEGLKFMVYLQKENIIDESGMPKERFSAEFPKEGPSILRIQQVVRGDSAAYFCASSRDRGNNQPQHFGDGTRLSIL.